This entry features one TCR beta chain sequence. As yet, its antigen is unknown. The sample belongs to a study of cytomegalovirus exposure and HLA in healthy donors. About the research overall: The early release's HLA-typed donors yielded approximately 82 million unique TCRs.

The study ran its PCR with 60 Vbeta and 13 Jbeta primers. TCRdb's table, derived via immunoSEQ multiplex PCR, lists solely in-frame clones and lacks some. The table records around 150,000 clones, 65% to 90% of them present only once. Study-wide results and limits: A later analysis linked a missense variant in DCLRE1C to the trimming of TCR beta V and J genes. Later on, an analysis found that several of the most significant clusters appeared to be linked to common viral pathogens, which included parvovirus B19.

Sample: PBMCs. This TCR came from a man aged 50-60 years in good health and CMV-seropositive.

CDR3 in amino acids: CASRILNNQPQHF. CDR3 nucleotides: TGTGCCAGCCGGATACTAAACAATCAGCCCCAGCATTTT. This chain uses TRBV2 with TRBJ1-5; no reliable D call. From germline, CDR1 is SNHLY and CDR2 FYNNEI. The CDR3 runs 13 residues. V lost 8 bases and J lost 3, with 11 bases in between.